The source of this T cell receptor beta chain is a study of T cells after yellow fever vaccination. In making TCR cDNA, 5'RACE template switching added a universal primer site and UMIs to it. Each CDR3 protein gets one entry after TCRdb re-called the 5' RACE reads with MiXCR. In the table there are around 530,000 distinct CDR3 sequences, 17% of which are singletons. Study-wide findings and caveats: Some clonotypes were seen in both the CD4 and the CD8 compartments. These made up a small share and likely arose from convergent recombination. Abundant clonotypes from the bulk population could contaminate FACS-sorted repertoires.

This clonotype was seen a handful of times. The target antigen is unknown. There are 18 residues in the CDR3. Trimming cost V 5 bases and J 7 bases; bases outside gene matches: 12. Per germline, CDR1 SGHAT and CDR2 FQDESV (reference sequence). The chain is built from TRBV11-1 and TRBJ2-1, with 15 bases matching TRBD2. This TCR was sampled from a man younger than 35 who received the YFV17D yellow fever vaccine. The sample consisted of PBMCs, taken less than 6 days after the first yellow fever vaccination. DNA of the CDR3: TGTGCCAGCAGCCCCGGACCGGGACTAGCGGGGGGTCAGAATGAGCAGTTCTTC. Translated: CASSPGPGLAGGQNEQFF.